This is a list of T cell receptor beta chains from one sample in a study of regulatory T cells in long-lasting Graves disease. TCRdb itself ran the multiplex PCR reads through MiXCR, one entry per CDR3 protein. The table shows approximately 400,000 distinct CDR3 sequences, with around 15% occurring only once. The sample was peripheral blood mononuclear cells (PBMCs), taken at new diagnosis, from a patient treated with antithyroid drugs. The receptor source for this set is a female donor with Graves disease. Each CDR3 is given with its conserved first and last residue. The order of the fields is J gene, V gene, clone size, D gene, CDR3 DNA, CDR3 protein. A D gene is named only where the DNA matches it firmly. A clone size is listed for some rows: how often the clone was seen (once, few, many), or a class if it is expanded.

J gene: TRBJ1-4; V gene: TRBV4-1; clone size: many; D gene: NA; CDR3 DNA: TGCGCCAGCAGCCAACCGGTCCTTGCAACTAATGAAAAACTGTTTTTT; CDR3 protein: CASSQPVLATNEKLFF
J gene: TRBJ2-3; V gene: TRBV12-3/TRBV12-4; clone size: many; D gene: TRBD2; CDR3 DNA: TGTGCCAGCACCCCGGGACTAGCGAAAAGGACGCAGTATTTT; CDR3 protein: CASTPGLAKRTQYF
J gene: TRBJ2-5; V gene: TRBV7-2; clone size: many; D gene: NA; CDR3 DNA: TGTGCCAGCAGCTTAGTTCTTAGTACTACGGAGACCCAGTACTTC; CDR3 protein: CASSLVLSTTETQYF
J gene: TRBJ2-7; V gene: TRBV5-1; clone size: many; D gene: TRBD1; CDR3 DNA: TGCGCCAGCAGCTTTCACGGGACAGGGCCCGAGCAGTACTTC; CDR3 protein: CASSFHGTGPEQYF
J gene: TRBJ2-7; V gene: TRBV6-1; clone size: many; D gene: TRBD1; CDR3 DNA: TGTGCCAGCAGATTGACAGGGGGCTCCTACGAGCAGTACTTC; CDR3 protein: CASRLTGGSYEQYF
J gene: TRBJ2-1; V gene: TRBV12-3/TRBV12-4; clone size: NA; D gene: NA; CDR3 DNA: TGTGCCAGCAGTTTAGGCCGGTCCAGCTCCTACAATGAGCAGTTCTTC; CDR3 protein: CASSLGRSSSYNEQFF
J gene: TRBJ2-7; V gene: TRBV11-2; clone size: NA; D gene: TRBD1; CDR3 DNA: TGTGCCAGCAGCATGACAGGGGGTGACTACGAGCAGTACTTC; CDR3 protein: CASSMTGGDYEQYF
J gene: TRBJ2-5; V gene: TRBV5-6; clone size: many; D gene: TRBD2; CDR3 DNA: TGTGCCAGCACCGGGAGGGGGACCCAGTACTTC; CDR3 protein: CASTGRGTQYF
J gene: TRBJ2-1; V gene: TRBV27; clone size: many; D gene: NA; CDR3 DNA: TGTGCCAGCAGTTTAAGGAGGAAGCTCACTGAGCAGTTCTTC; CDR3 protein: CASSLRRKLTEQFF
J gene: TRBJ1-1; V gene: TRBV24-1; clone size: many; D gene: NA; CDR3 DNA: TGTGCCACCAGTGATTTCGGGGGAACTGAAGCTTTCTTT; CDR3 protein: CATSDFGGTEAFF
J gene: TRBJ2-3; V gene: TRBV4-3; clone size: many; D gene: TRBD2; CDR3 DNA: TGCGCCAGCAGCCAAGATTATGGGGGGGTAACAGATACGCAGTATTTT; CDR3 protein: CASSQDYGGVTDTQYF
J gene: TRBJ2-1; V gene: TRBV12-3/TRBV12-4; clone size: many; D gene: NA; CDR3 DNA: TGTGCCAGCAGTTCGGGGTACCCCAATGAGCAGTTCTTC; CDR3 protein: CASSSGYPNEQFF
J gene: TRBJ1-1; V gene: TRBV7-2; clone size: many; D gene: NA; CDR3 DNA: TGTGCCAGCAGCCCCCCTTCTAATGAAGCTTTCTTT; CDR3 protein: CASSPPSNEAFF
J gene: TRBJ2-4; V gene: TRBV12-3/TRBV12-4; clone size: NA; D gene: NA; CDR3 DNA: TGTGCCAGCAATTTAGGGGTAGCCAAAAACATTCAGTACTTC; CDR3 protein: CASNLGVAKNIQYF
J gene: TRBJ2-7; V gene: TRBV7-8; clone size: NA; D gene: NA; CDR3 DNA: TGTGCCAGCGTACACGGCGGACAACTTGGCGAGCAGTACTTC; CDR3 protein: CASVHGGQLGEQYF
J gene: TRBJ2-7; V gene: TRBV10-3; clone size: NA; D gene: NA; CDR3 DNA: TGTGCCATCAGTGGAATGGTGCGGGACGCCTACGAGCAGTACTTC; CDR3 protein: CAISGMVRDAYEQYF
J gene: TRBJ1-2; V gene: TRBV20-1; clone size: many; D gene: NA; CDR3 DNA: TGCAGTGCCAAAGGACAGCTGGACTATGGCTACACCTTC; CDR3 protein: CSAKGQLDYGYTF
J gene: TRBJ1-5; V gene: TRBV2; clone size: many; D gene: TRBD1; CDR3 DNA: TGTGCCAGCAAGCAGGGGGTCAGCAATCAGCCCCAGCATTTT; CDR3 protein: CASKQGVSNQPQHF
J gene: TRBJ2-5; V gene: TRBV11-2; clone size: NA; D gene: NA; CDR3 DNA: TGTGCCAGCAGCTTAGTCGGGGGGCGCCAAGAGACCCAGTACTTC; CDR3 protein: CASSLVGGRQETQYF
J gene: TRBJ1-5; V gene: TRBV19; clone size: once; D gene: TRBD1; CDR3 DNA: TGTGCCAGTAGTACAGGGGACAGGGGGCGAAGAAATCAGCCCCAGCATTTT; CDR3 protein: CASSTGDRGRRNQPQHF
J gene: TRBJ2-3; V gene: TRBV4-1; clone size: NA; D gene: TRBD1; CDR3 DNA: TGCGCCAGCAGCGACCGTTCCGGGACAGGGAACGTCGCAGATACGCAGTATTTT; CDR3 protein: CASSDRSGTGNVADTQYF
J gene: TRBJ2-5; V gene: TRBV7-2; clone size: few; D gene: TRBD2; CDR3 DNA: TGTGCCAGCAGCTTAGCCCCCCCTAGCGGGATACAAGAGACCCAGTACTTC; CDR3 protein: CASSLAPPSGIQETQYF
J gene: TRBJ1-5; V gene: TRBV18; clone size: NA; D gene: NA; CDR3 DNA: TGTGCCAGCTCCCTTAGTCAAAATAGCAATCAGCCCCAGCATTTT; CDR3 protein: CASSLSQNSNQPQHF
J gene: TRBJ2-4; V gene: TRBV12-5; clone size: many; D gene: TRBD1; CDR3 DNA: TGTGCTAGTGGTTTGGTAACCGGGACAGGGCTAGCCAAAAACATTCAGTACTTC; CDR3 protein: CASGLVTGTGLAKNIQYF
J gene: TRBJ1-1; V gene: TRBV20-1; clone size: many; D gene: TRBD1; CDR3 DNA: TGCAGTGCTTCACGGGACAGTACGAACACTGAAGCTTTCTTT; CDR3 protein: CSASRDSTNTEAFF
J gene: TRBJ1-1; V gene: TRBV20-1; clone size: many; D gene: TRBD1; CDR3 DNA: TGCAGTGCTCCAGACAGGGAGGCCACTGAAGCTTTCTTT; CDR3 protein: CSAPDREATEAFF
J gene: TRBJ2-7; V gene: TRBV12-3/TRBV12-4; clone size: NA; D gene: TRBD2; CDR3 DNA: TGTGCCAGCAGTTTAGGCGGGAGGGCGGGGGAGCAGTACTTC; CDR3 protein: CASSLGGRAGEQYF
J gene: TRBJ2-2; V gene: TRBV7-2; clone size: many; D gene: NA; CDR3 DNA: TGTGCCAGCAGTTCAGATAACACCGGGGAGCTGTTTTTT; CDR3 protein: CASSSDNTGELFF
J gene: TRBJ2-1; V gene: TRBV10-3; clone size: many; D gene: TRBD2; CDR3 DNA: TGTGCCATCAGTGGTAGCGGGGACTACAATGAGCAGTTCTTC; CDR3 protein: CAISGSGDYNEQFF
J gene: TRBJ2-5; V gene: TRBV7-3; clone size: few; D gene: TRBD2; CDR3 DNA: TGTGCCAGCAGCGACGGGAGGTCACCCGGGACGGAGACCCAGTACTTC; CDR3 protein: CASSDGRSPGTETQYF
J gene: TRBJ2-7; V gene: TRBV7-2; clone size: NA; D gene: TRBD2; CDR3 DNA: TGTGCCAGCAGCCCCACTAGCGCCGAGCAGTACTTC; CDR3 protein: CASSPTSAEQYF
J gene: TRBJ1-1; V gene: TRBV4-1; clone size: many; D gene: NA; CDR3 DNA: TGCGCCAGCAGCCAGGAGGGGGAGGTGACTGAAGCTTTCTTT; CDR3 protein: CASSQEGEVTEAFF
J gene: TRBJ1-5; V gene: TRBV5-1; clone size: NA; D gene: TRBD1; CDR3 DNA: TGCGCCAGCAGCTTTCGACAGGGAGCTTGGCCCCAGCATTTT; CDR3 protein: CASSFRQGAWPQHF
J gene: TRBJ1-3; V gene: TRBV10-3; clone size: few; D gene: NA; CDR3 DNA: TGTGCCATCAGTGAGTCGGGAGTCTCTGGAAACACCATATATTTT; CDR3 protein: CAISESGVSGNTIYF
J gene: TRBJ2-7; V gene: TRBV6-2/TRBV6-3; clone size: many; D gene: NA; CDR3 DNA: TGTGCCAGCAGTTACGACGGACAGACGAACTACGAGCAGTACTTC; CDR3 protein: CASSYDGQTNYEQYF
J gene: TRBJ1-4; V gene: TRBV30; clone size: many; D gene: TRBD1; CDR3 DNA: TGTGCCTGGAGTCACACAGGGGGTACGGCTAATGAAAAACTGTTTTTT; CDR3 protein: CAWSHTGGTANEKLFF
J gene: TRBJ2-1; V gene: TRBV4-3; clone size: NA; D gene: TRBD2; CDR3 DNA: TGCGCCAGCAGCCAAGGGACTAGCGGGAGCGGTGAGCAGTTCTTC; CDR3 protein: CASSQGTSGSGEQFF
J gene: TRBJ1-2; V gene: TRBV6-2/TRBV6-3; clone size: NA; D gene: NA; CDR3 DNA: TGTGCCAGCAGTGACGCACGACACACTAACTATGGCTACACCTTC; CDR3 protein: CASSDARHTNYGYTF
J gene: TRBJ1-2; V gene: TRBV12-3/TRBV12-4; clone size: many; D gene: NA; CDR3 DNA: TGTGCCAGCACGGATTTATATGGCTACACCTTC; CDR3 protein: CASTDLYGYTF
J gene: TRBJ1-1; V gene: TRBV7-3; clone size: many; D gene: NA; CDR3 DNA: TGTGCCAGCAGCTTAACTTACGAGACTGAAGCTTTCTTT; CDR3 protein: CASSLTYETEAFF
J gene: TRBJ2-7; V gene: TRBV27; clone size: many; D gene: NA; CDR3 DNA: TGTGCCAGCAGCCCTCGGGGCAGCTCCTACGTGCAGTACTTC; CDR3 protein: CASSPRGSSYVQYF
J gene: TRBJ1-1; V gene: TRBV5-1; clone size: many; D gene: TRBD1; CDR3 DNA: TGCGCCAGCAGCTTGACGACAGGGGGTGAAGCTTTCTTT; CDR3 protein: CASSLTTGGEAFF